These T cell receptor beta chains were read from a single sample in a study of response to subunit inactivated influenza vaccine. TCRdb used MiXCR to reprocess the RT-PCR reads, holding one entry per CDR3 protein. This sample has around 570,000 distinct CDR3 sequences, with approximately 7.7% found just once. The sequencing used PBMCs from blood, collected less than 30 months after vaccination. Receptors originate from a man between 50 and 69 years old who received an inactivated influenza vaccine. Each CDR3 is given without its conserved first and last residue. Part of the rows lack a size; the others show once, few, many or a class for expanded clones.

size: .
V: TRBV20-1
CDR3: SSDGYT

size: .
V: TRBV2
CDR3: ASSEGLANRQY

size: many
V: TRBV6-2/TRBV6-3
CDR3: ASSFPRDRGDTDTQY

size: few
V: TRBV3-1
CDR3: ASSSKLIGGTEAF

size: few
V: TRBV9
CDR3: ASSELDVGTGELF

size: few
V: TRBV20-1
CDR3: SARDGRGGQETQY

size: few
V: TRBV16
CDR3: ASSPLRGQEIGNYGYT

size: many
V: TRBV29-1
CDR3: SVGTNSYEQY

size: .
V: TRBV7-9
CDR3: ASSTSRDREQY

size: .
V: TRBV14
CDR3: ASSQDSSGSEAF

size: .
V: TRBV10-3
CDR3: AISPFRGANTGELF

size: many
V: TRBV2
CDR3: ASSGDSKNEQF

size: few
V: TRBV4-3
CDR3: ASSPHDGAGGFNEQF

size: many
V: TRBV15
CDR3: ATRRRGEQETQY

size: .
V: TRBV4-2
CDR3: ASSHPLGMNTEAF

size: .
V: TRBV3-1
CDR3: ASSHRGRDEKLF

size: many
V: TRBV12-3/TRBV12-4
CDR3: ASSLVEGART

size: .
V: TRBV4-3
CDR3: ASSQEGGLGTEAF

size: .
V: TRBV28
CDR3: ASSLRMGFGTDTQY

size: few
V: TRBV6-6
CDR3: ASREDTTDTQY

size: few
V: TRBV3-1
CDR3: ASSQGFGTGKAF

size: few
V: TRBV20-1
CDR3: SARNRASQETQY